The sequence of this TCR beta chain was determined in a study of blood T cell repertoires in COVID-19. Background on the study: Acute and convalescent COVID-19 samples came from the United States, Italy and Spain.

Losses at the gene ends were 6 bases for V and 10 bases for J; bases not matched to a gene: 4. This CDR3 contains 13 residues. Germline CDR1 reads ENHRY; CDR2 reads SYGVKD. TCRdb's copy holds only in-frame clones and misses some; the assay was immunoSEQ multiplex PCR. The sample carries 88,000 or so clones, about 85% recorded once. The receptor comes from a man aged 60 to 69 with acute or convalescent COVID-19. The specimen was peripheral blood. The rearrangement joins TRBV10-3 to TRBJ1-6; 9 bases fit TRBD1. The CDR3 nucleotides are TGTGCCATCAGCCGGGACAGGGAATCACCCCTCCACTTT. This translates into CAISRDRESPLHF.